What follows is one T cell receptor (beta chain) and its context. Its antigen is still unknown. This CDR3 is 13 amino acids long. V lost 1 base to trimming and J lost 8 bases, with 11 bases between them. Germline CDR1 is LNHDA and CDR2 is SQIVND (reference sequence). This entry is derived from a study of T cell responses to AZD1222 COVID-19 vaccine. Study results and caveats: Reportedly, nearly half the spike-specific TCRs target unmutated variant regions. Vaccine-related CD4 TCRs covered spike, predominating at 160-218 and 743-854. Increases in Spike-specific TCR breadth and depth were seen after two AZD1222 doses. Donors were chiefly white British, with a greater number of females, and clonal diversity was perhaps underestimated.

This table comes from immunoSEQ multiplex PCR, and its TCRdb copy is limited to in-frame clones, with some not included. Altogether 100,000 or so clones are present, roughly 86% being singletons, with the ten largest covering 4% to 4.5%. The chain joins TRBV19 to TRBJ1-1; possibly TRBD1 for D (5 bases). The specimen was peripheral blood, collected on day 0 of MenACWY control vaccination. This receptor was obtained from an adult in good health. The CDR3 here is CASSIVGGTEAFF. The CDR3 DNA reads TGTGCCAGTAGTATAGTTGGGGGGACGGAAGCTTTCTTT.